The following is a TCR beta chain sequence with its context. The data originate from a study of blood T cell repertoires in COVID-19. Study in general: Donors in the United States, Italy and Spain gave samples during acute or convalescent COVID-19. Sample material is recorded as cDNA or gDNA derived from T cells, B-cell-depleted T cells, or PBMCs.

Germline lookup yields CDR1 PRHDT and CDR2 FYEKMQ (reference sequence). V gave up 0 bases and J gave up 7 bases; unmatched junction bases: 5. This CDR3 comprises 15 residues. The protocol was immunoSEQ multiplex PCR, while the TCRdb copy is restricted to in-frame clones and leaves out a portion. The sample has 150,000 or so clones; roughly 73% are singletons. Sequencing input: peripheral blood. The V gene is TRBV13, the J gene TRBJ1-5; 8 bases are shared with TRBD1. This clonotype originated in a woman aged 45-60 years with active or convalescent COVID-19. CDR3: CASSLGAQGAQPQHF. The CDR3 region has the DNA TGTGCCAGCAGCTTAGGGGCCCAGGGGGCACAGCCCCAGCATTTT. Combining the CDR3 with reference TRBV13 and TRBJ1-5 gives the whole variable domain AAGVIQSPRHLIKEKRETATLKCYPIPRHDTVYWYQQGPGQDPQFLISFYEKMQSDKGSIPDRFSAQQFSDYHSELNMSSLELGDSALYFCASSLGAQGAQPQHFGDGTRLSIL.